The 24 T cell receptor beta chains presented below share a single source sample, sequenced in a study of blood T cell repertoires in COVID-19. Sequencing used immunoSEQ multiplex PCR; TCRdb keeps in-frame clones, though not all of them. The sample records some 71,000 clones, around 90% being singletons. The sample comprised peripheral blood. These receptors came from a man between 50 and 59 years old with acute or convalescent COVID-19.

The chain combines TRBV12-5 with TRBJ2-1; D not resolved. CDR3 length: 13 amino acids. The V gene's germline CDR1 is LGHNT and CDR2 FRNRAP. The ends were cut back, 3 bases at V and 8 bases at J, with 11 bases in the middle. Written as DNA, the CDR3 is TGTGCTAGTGGTTTCAAATTAGCCGATGAGCAGTTCTTC. Translated: CASGFKLADEQFF.

This chain links TRBV11-1 with TRBJ1-1; D ambiguous. The CDR3 is 14 amino acids. Germline assignment: CDR1 SGHAT and CDR2 FQDESV (reference sequence). V shed 7 bases and J shed 0 bases, with 12 bases lying between them. The CDR3 DNA is TGTGCCAGCAAACTGGAGGAGTTGAACACTGAAGCTTTCTTT. Its translation is CASKLEELNTEAFF. Variable domain in full (rest from reference TRBV11-1 and TRBJ1-1): EAEVAQSPRYKITEKSQAVAFWCDPISGHATLYWYRQILGQGPELLVQFQDESVVDDSQLPKDRFSAERLKGVDSTLKIQPAELGDSAMYLCASKLEELNTEAFFGQGTRLTVV.

Regarding this clone: At one boundary the junction diverges from the germline segment, which might be a read error. The rearrangement links TRBV6-1 to TRBJ2-7; D remains unclear. CDR3 size: 11 residues. Germline values: CDR1 MNHNS, CDR2 SASEGT. CDR3 DNA: TGTGCCACCAGTGAGGCATGGGAGCAGTACTTC. Translated, it gives CATSEAWEQYF.

The rearrangement uses TRBV5-1 and TRBJ2-3, with 9 positions matching TRBD1. CDR3 size: 16 residues. The V gene end was trimmed by 3 bases and the J gene end by 6 bases; junction bases not matched to a gene: 11. Germline assignment: CDR1 SGHRS and CDR2 YFSETQ. The CDR3 is CASSSGWGQGVDTQYF. As DNA, the CDR3 is TGCGCCAGCAGCTCTGGGTGGGGACAGGGTGTTGATACGCAGTATTTT.

This rearrangement joins TRBV18 to TRBJ2-3; the D gene is possibly TRBD1 (5 bases). From germline, CDR1 is KGHSH and CDR2 LQKENI. CDR3 size: 15 residues. Trimming shortened V by 1 base and J by 2 bases, and 10 bases separated the two germline ends. The CDR3 spells CASSPRKGPTDTQYF. The CDR3 DNA is TGTGCCAGCTCACCACGAAAGGGGCCCACAGATACGCAGTATTTT.

The chain has TRBV6-5 and TRBJ2-7; 9 bases are a match to TRBD2. J gave up 4 bases and V 6 bases, and 10 bases lay outside the gene matches. Germline V gene lookup returns CDR1 MNHEY and CDR2 SVGAGI. This CDR3 has 15 residues. The CDR3 bases are TGTGCCAGCAGGCCAGGGGCTAGCGGGATATACGAGCAGTACTTC. This gives the protein CASRPGASGIYEQYF.

This clone appeared a single time. The chain recombines TRBV2 with TRBJ1-1, with a possible D match to TRBD1 (6 bases). This CDR3 is 14 amino acids long. Trimming removed 8 bases from V and 7 bases from J, with 20 bases in between. Per germline, CDR1 SNHLY and CDR2 FYNNEI. The CDR3 is CASRPGALLIEAFF. The CDR3 nucleotides are TGTGCCAGCCGGCCAGGGGCACTTTTAATTGAAGCTTTCTTT.

The chain carries TRBV10-3 and TRBJ2-3; D possibly corresponds to TRBD2 (6 bases). Trimming took 4 bases from V and 0 from J, leaving 11 bases between them. The CDR3 runs to 15 residues. Per the germline V gene, CDR1 is ENHRY and CDR2 is SYGVKD. The CDR3 protein is CAISAGRSSTDTQYF. The CDR3, as DNA: TGTGCCATCAGTGCAGGGAGGTCTAGCACAGATACGCAGTATTTT.

J is TRBJ2-1 and V is TRBV11-3; D might be TRBD2 (6 bases). The CDR3 consists of 15 residues. Trimming removed 1 base at V and 5 bases at J, with 12 bases between. Germline CDR1 SGHNT, CDR2 YENEEA. As DNA, the CDR3 is TGTGCCAGCAGCTTAGTTCAACTAGCTAACAATGAGCAGTTCTTC. Translated, it gives CASSLVQLANNEQFF.

The rearrangement links TRBV11-2 to TRBJ1-5, with TRBD1 as a possible D gene (5 bases). Trimming left V 5 bases short and J 3 bases short, with 14 bases between. This CDR3 has 15 amino acids. The germline CDR1 and CDR2 sequences are SGHAT and FQNNGV. The CDR3 here is CASSPGQATNQPQHF. CDR3 coding DNA: TGTGCCAGCAGCCCAGGGCAGGCGACCAATCAGCCCCAGCATTTT.

The gene calls are TRBV11-2 and TRBJ2-1; 7 bases align to TRBD2. The CDR3 contains 15 residues. Per the germline V gene, CDR1 is SGHAT and CDR2 is FQNNGV. The V and J ends lost 4 bases and 4 bases, in that order; junction bases with no gene match: 7. CDR3 residues: CASSSLAGEYNEQFF. CDR3 nucleotide sequence: TGTGCCAGCAGCTCTTTAGCGGGCGAATACAATGAGCAGTTCTTC.

The chain uses TRBV10-3 and TRBJ1-2; D not resolved. This CDR3 has 13 amino acids. V lost 8 bases and J 1 base, leaving 11 bases between the germline ends. Germline CDR1 reads ENHRY; CDR2 reads SYGVKD. CDR3 residues: CAIQLTGNYGYTF. The CDR3, as DNA: TGTGCCATCCAACTTACTGGTAACTATGGCTACACCTTC.

The chain employs TRBV5-1 and TRBJ2-7; D possibly corresponds to TRBD1 (5 bases). This CDR3 comprises 14 residues. V was shortened by 2 bases and J by 0 bases, with 9 bases between the two germline ends. Germline CDR1 reads SGHRS; CDR2 reads YFSETQ. CDR3 DNA sequence: TGCGCCAGCAGCTTTCAGGGAATCTCCTACGAGCAGTACTTC. Amino acids: CASSFQGISYEQYF.

The chain carries TRBV19 and TRBJ1-6, with 7 bases fitting TRBD1. This CDR3 has 14 residues. Germline assignment: CDR1 LNHDA and CDR2 SQIVND (reference sequence). V was clipped by 9 bases and J by 6 bases; unmatched bases: 8. The CDR3 DNA is TGTGCCAGCGGCAACAGGGGAGGTAATTCACCCCTCCACTTT. Amino acid sequence: CASGNRGGNSPLHF.

The rearrangement joins TRBV25-1 to TRBJ1-3; D might be TRBD1 (5 bases). Germline CDR1 MGHDK, CDR2 SYGVNS. V lost 1 base and J lost 0, with 10 bases in between. This CDR3 contains 16 residues. For the CDR3, the DNA is TGTGCCAGCAGTGAATTAAGTGACAGCTCTGGAAACACCATATATTTT. It codes for CASSELSDSSGNTIYF.

DNA of the CDR3: TGTGCCAGCAGCAAAAACGCGTCTAGCGGTAGCACAGATACGCAGTATTTT. Protein sequence: CASSKNASSGSTDTQYF. The gene calls are TRBV21-1 and TRBJ2-3; the DNA was not used to check the table's D call, TRBD2. TRBV21-1 is annotated as a pseudogene. The CDR3 extends over 17 amino acids.

The rearrangement uses TRBV5-1 and TRBJ1-2; D is uncertain. Trimming cost V 10 bases and J 4 bases, with 17 bases left between them. The CDR3 totals 13 residues. The V gene's germline CDR1 is SGHRS and CDR2 YFSETQ. The CDR3 DNA is TGCGCCCCAAATACCGAGACAACCTATGGCTACACCTTC. Protein sequence: CAPNTETTYGYTF.

V and J are TRBV5-1 and TRBJ1-1, with TRBD1 matching 7 bases. The germline V gene has CDR1 SGHRS and CDR2 YFSETQ. This CDR3 region has 16 residues. The V segment lost 3 bases and the J segment 1 base; nucleotides outside the gene matches: 9. The CDR3 spells CASSYGTDFWNTEAFF. The CDR3 DNA reads as TGCGCCAGCAGCTACGGGACAGACTTTTGGAACACTGAAGCTTTCTTT.

The V call is TRBV15, the J call TRBJ2-1; 9 bases map to TRBD2. Germline CDR1 LNHNV, CDR2 YYDKDF (reference sequence). This CDR3 contains 16 residues. The ends lost 1 base at V and 7 bases at J; junction bases unmatched: 8. CDR3 in DNA: TGTGCCACCAGCAGAGCGCTAGCGGGGATGGGGAATGAGCAGTTCTTC. Translating gives CATSRALAGMGNEQFF.

This chain uses TRBV7-2 with TRBJ2-2; tentatively, D is TRBD1 (5 bases). V was trimmed by 3 bases and J by 3 bases, leaving 8 bases between them. Germline V gene sequence: CDR1 SGHTA, CDR2 FQGNSA. CDR3 length equals 14 residues. CDR3 amino acids: CASSFDRYTGELFF. The CDR3 DNA reads TGTGCCAGCAGCTTCGACAGATACACCGGGGAGCTGTTTTTT.

J is TRBJ2-5 and V is TRBV14; the match to TRBD1 covers 9 bases. The junction had 11 bases not matched to a gene; V was cut back by 0 bases and J by 0 bases. The CDR3 has 19 amino acids. CDR1 SGHDN and CDR2 FVKESK come from the germline V gene. Written as DNA, the CDR3 is TGTGCCAGCAGCCAAGAAGTACAGGGGGCAAGGGGCTACCAAGAGACCCAGTACTTC. This codes for CASSQEVQGARGYQETQYF.

The V call is TRBV19, the J call TRBJ2-1; 12 bases match TRBD2. Germline CDR1 reads LNHDA; CDR2 reads SQIVND (reference sequence). The CDR3 is 14 amino acids. The V and J ends lost 9 bases and 4 bases, in that order; junction bases with no gene match: 4. CDR3 nucleotides: TGTGCCAGAGCCGGGACTAGCGGGTACAATGAGCAGTTCTTC. Amino acids: CARAGTSGYNEQFF.

The chain uses TRBV5-1 and TRBJ2-3, with D tentatively TRBD1 (5 bases). The CDR3 loop spans 16 amino acids. Per germline, CDR1 SGHRS and CDR2 YFSETQ. With 0 bases removed from V and 7 bases from J, the gap between germline ends came to 18 bases. CDR3 loop: CASSLGGAAYQNTQYF. The CDR3 DNA is TGCGCCAGCAGCTTGGGGGGCGCGGCCTACCAAAATACGCAGTATTTT.

The chain joins TRBV30 to TRBJ1-5, with a weak D call TRBD1 (5 bases). The V gene's germline CDR1 is GTSNPN and CDR2 SVGIG (reference sequence). The CDR3 extends over 14 amino acids. V lost 0 bases and J lost 2, with 8 bases in between. CDR3 in amino acids: CAWSVQGGNQPQHF. CDR3 DNA: TGTGCCTGGAGTGTACAAGGGGGCAATCAGCCCCAGCATTTT.